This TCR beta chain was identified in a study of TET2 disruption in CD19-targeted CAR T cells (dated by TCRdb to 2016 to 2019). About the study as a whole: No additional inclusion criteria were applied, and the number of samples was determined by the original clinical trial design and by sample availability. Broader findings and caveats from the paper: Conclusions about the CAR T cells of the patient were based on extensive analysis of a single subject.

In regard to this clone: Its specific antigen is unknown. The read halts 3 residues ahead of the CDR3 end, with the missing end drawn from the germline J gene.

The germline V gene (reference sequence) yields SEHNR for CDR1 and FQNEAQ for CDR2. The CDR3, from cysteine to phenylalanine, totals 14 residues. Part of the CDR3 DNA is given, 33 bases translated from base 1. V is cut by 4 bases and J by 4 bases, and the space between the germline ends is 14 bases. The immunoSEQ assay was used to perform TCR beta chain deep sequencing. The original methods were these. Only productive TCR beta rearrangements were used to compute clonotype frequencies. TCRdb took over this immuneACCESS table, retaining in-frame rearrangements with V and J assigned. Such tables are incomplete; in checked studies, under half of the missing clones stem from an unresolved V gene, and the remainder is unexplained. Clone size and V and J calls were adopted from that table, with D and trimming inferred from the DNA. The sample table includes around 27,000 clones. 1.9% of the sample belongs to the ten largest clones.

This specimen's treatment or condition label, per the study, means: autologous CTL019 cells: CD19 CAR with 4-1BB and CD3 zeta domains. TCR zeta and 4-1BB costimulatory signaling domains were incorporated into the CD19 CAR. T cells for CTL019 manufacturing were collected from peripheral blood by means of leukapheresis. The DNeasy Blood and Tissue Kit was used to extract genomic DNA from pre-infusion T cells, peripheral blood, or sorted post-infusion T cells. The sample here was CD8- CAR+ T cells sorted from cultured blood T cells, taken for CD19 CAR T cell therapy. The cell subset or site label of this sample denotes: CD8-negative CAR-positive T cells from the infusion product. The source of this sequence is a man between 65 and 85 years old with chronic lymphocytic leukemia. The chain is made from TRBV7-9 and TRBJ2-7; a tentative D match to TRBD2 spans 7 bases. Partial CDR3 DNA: TGTGCCAGCAGCTGGGGGGGGCGCGGGTACGAG. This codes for CASSWGGRGYE. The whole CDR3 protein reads CASSWGGRGYEQYF.